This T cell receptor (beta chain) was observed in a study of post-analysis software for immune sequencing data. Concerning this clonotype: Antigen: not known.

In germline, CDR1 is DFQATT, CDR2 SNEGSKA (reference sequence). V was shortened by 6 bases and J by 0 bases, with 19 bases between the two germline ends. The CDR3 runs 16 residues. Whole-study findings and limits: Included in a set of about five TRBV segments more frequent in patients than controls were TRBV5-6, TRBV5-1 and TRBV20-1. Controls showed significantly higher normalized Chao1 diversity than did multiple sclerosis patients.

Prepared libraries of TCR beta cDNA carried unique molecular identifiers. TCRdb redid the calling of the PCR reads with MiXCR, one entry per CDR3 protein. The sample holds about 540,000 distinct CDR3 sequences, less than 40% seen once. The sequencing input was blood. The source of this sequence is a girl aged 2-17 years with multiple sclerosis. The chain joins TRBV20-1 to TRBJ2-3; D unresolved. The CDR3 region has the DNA TGCAGTGCCCCGGCCCCCCAGACACCTAGCACAGATACGCAGTATTTT. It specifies CSAPAPQTPSTDTQYF.